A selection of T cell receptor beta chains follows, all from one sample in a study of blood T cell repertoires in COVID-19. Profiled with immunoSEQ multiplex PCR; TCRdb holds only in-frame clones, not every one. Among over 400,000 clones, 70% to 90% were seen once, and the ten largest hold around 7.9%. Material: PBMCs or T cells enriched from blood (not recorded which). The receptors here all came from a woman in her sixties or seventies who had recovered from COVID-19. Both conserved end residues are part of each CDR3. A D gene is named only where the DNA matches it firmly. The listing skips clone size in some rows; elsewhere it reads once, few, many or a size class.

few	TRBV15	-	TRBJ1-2	TGTGCCACCAGCAGATCCACAGGGTATAGCTATGGCTACACCTTC	CATSRSTGYSYGYTF
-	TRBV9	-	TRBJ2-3	TGTGCCAGCAGCCATCCGGAGGGGACTCGCACAGATACGCAGTATTTT	CASSHPEGTRTDTQYF
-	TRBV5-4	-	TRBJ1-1	TGTGCCAGCCACAGCATGGAGGGACTCAGAACTGAAGCTTTCTTT	CASHSMEGLRTEAFF
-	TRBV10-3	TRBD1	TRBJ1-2	TGTGCCATCAGTACAGGGGGAAACTATGGCTACACCTTC	CAISTGGNYGYTF
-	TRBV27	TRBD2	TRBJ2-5	TGTGCCAGCAGTCCTGGGACTAGCGGGGAGACCCAGTACTTC	CASSPGTSGETQYF
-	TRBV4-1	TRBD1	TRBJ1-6	TGCGCCAGCAGCCAAGAAGGGACAGGAGATTCACCCCTCCACTTT	CASSQEGTGDSPLHF
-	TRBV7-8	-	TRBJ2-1	TGTGCCAGCAGCAACAGGGATGGGGAGCAGTTCTTC	CASSNRDGEQFF
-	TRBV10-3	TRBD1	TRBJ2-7	TGTGCCATCCCCGGACAGGGGGAGTACTTC	CAIPGQGEYF
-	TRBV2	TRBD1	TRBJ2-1	TGTGCCAGCAGTGAATGGGACAGGGGCGGTGAGCAGTTCTTC	CASSEWDRGGEQFF
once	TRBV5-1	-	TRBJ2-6	TGCGCCAGCAGCTTTACTAGCTCTGGGGCCAACGTCCTGACTTTC	CASSFTSSGANVLTF
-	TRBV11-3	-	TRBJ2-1	TGTGCCAGCAGCCGTGACAGGAATGAGCAGTTCTTC	CASSRDRNEQFF
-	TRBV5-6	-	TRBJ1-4	TGTGCCAGCAACGCCGGTCCTAATGAAAAACTGTTTTTT	CASNAGPNEKLFF
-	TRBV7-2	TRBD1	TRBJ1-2	TGTGCCAGCAGCTTAGATTTTGACAGGGGATATGGCTACACCTTC	CASSLDFDRGYGYTF
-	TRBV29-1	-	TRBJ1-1	TGCAGCGTTGATCGGGGGGACACTGAAGCTTTCTTT	CSVDRGDTEAFF
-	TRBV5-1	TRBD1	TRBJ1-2	TGCGCCAGCAGTTATGCCGACAGGGGGACCTATGGCTACACCTTC	CASSYADRGTYGYTF
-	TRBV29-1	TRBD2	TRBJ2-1	TGCAGCGTGGGAGGTAGCGGGGGGGTGATATTTGGTGAGCAGTTCTTC	CSVGGSGGVIFGEQFF
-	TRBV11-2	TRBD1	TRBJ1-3	TGTGCCAGCAGCTCCGGACAGGGGGTGCACACCATATATTTT	CASSSGQGVHTIYF
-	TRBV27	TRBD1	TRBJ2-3	TGTGCCAGCAGCCCAGACACAGGGGATTACACAGATACGCAGTATTTT	CASSPDTGDYTDTQYF
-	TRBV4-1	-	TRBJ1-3	TGCGCCAGCAGCCAAGAACAGCGAAACACCATATATTTT	CASSQEQRNTIYF
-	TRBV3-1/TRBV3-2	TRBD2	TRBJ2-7	TGTGCCAGCAGCCACCTAAGCGGGGGGTTATCCTACGAGCAGTACTTC	CASSHLSGGLSYEQYF
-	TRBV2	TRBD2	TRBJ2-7	TGTGCCAGCAGTGTTGGACTAGCGGGGGCCCCGGGGGAGCAGTACTTC	CASSVGLAGAPGEQYF
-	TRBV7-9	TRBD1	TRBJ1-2	TGTGCCAGCAGCTTGGGGACAGGTATAATTTCCAAAGGGAACTATGGCTACACCTTC	CASSLGTGIISKGNYGYTF
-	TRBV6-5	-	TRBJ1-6	TGTGCCAGCAGCGCGGGCCCCTATAATTCACCCCTCCACTTT	CASSAGPYNSPLHF
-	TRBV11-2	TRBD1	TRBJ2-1	TGTGCCAGCAGCTTATTCAGGGGGCGCAATGAGCAGTTCTTC	CASSLFRGRNEQFF
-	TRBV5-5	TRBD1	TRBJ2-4	TGTGCCAGCAGCCTCGACAGGGGAAACATTCAGTACTTC	CASSLDRGNIQYF
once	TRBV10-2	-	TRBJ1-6	TGCGCCAGCAGGCCTAGACCTCGAGGAGAGGGGAGGGGTAGCTCCTATAATTCACCCCTCCACTTT	CASRPRPRGEGRGSSYNSPLHF
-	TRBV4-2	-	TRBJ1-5	TGTGCCAGCAGCCAAGACCCCGCCGGGTACCAGCCCCAGCATTTT	CASSQDPAGYQPQHF
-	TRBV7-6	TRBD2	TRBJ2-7	TGTGCCAGCAGCCCTCGGGAGGGCTACGAGCAGTACTTC	CASSPREGYEQYF
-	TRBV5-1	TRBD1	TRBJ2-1	TGCGCCAGCAGCTTGACCCGGACAGGGGGTCCAAAATACAATGAGCAGTTCTTC	CASSLTRTGGPKYNEQFF